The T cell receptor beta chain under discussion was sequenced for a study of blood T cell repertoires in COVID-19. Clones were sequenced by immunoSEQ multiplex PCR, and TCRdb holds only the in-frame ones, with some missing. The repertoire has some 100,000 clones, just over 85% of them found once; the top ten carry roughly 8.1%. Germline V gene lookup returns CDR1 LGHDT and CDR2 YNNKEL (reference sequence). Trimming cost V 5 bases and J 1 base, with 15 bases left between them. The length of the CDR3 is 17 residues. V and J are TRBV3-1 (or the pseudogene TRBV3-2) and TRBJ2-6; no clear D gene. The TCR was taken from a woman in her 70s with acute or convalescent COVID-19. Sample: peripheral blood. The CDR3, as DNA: TGTGCCAGCAGCGGCAGAGGAGTTCCTTCTGGGGCCAACGTCCTGACTTTC. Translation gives CASSGRGVPSGANVLTF.